The present entry profiles one TCR beta chain with its context. The CDR3 is made up of 15 amino acids. V dropped 4 bases and J dropped 4 bases, with 17 bases sitting between them. Germline CDR1 reads LGHDT; CDR2 reads YNNKEL (reference sequence). Per the original data handling: Quantification of nucleated cells was approximated via reference gene primer amplification. Using immunoSEQ multiplex PCR, the repertoire was profiled, and TCRdb retains in-frame clones only, with some absent. V and J calls plus clone size are reproduced from that table; the DNA served to infer D and trimming. The data show some 390,000 clones, around 84% seen once. The data were obtained in a study of blood T cell repertoires in COVID-19.

This sequence joins TRBV3-1 (or the pseudogene TRBV3-2) and TRBJ2-7, with D maybe TRBD2 (5 bases). The sequencing sample was made of peripheral blood. This sequence was found in a human donor in a cohort sampled during active COVID-19. The DNA of the CDR3 is TGTGCCAGCAGCCGCCTTGGAGGACCCCAATACGAGCAGTACTTC. Amino acids: CASSRLGGPQYEQYF.